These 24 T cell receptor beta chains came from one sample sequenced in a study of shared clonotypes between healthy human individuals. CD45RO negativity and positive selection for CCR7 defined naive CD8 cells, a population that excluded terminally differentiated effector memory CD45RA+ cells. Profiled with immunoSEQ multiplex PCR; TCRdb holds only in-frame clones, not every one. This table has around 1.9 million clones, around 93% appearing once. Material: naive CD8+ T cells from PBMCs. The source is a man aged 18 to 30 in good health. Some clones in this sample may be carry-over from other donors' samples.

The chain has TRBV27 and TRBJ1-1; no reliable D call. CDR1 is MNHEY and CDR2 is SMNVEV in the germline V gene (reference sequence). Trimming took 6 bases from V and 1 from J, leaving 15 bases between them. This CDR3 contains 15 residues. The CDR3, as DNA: TGTGCCAGCAGCGTCTTCGCTCGCCCGAACACTGAAGCTTTCTTT. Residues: CASSVFARPNTEAFF.

The CDR3 here is CASSLAASGRDNEQFF. The CDR3 nucleotides read TGTGCCAGCAGCTTAGCGGCGAGCGGGAGAGATAATGAGCAGTTCTTC. The chain employs TRBV7-9 and TRBJ2-1, with 8 bases that match TRBD2. CDR1 and CDR2 from the germline V gene are SEHNR and FQNEAQ (reference sequence). This CDR3 region has 16 residues. The V gene end was trimmed by 0 bases and the J gene end by 7 bases; junction bases not matched to a gene: 8.

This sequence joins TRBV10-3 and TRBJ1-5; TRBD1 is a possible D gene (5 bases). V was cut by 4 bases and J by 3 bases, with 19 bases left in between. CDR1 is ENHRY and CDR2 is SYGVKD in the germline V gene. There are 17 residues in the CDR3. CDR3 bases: TGTGCCATCAGTGCTGCGGCGGGTGGGGGACCCAATCAGCCCCAGCATTTT. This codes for CAISAAAGGGPNQPQHF.

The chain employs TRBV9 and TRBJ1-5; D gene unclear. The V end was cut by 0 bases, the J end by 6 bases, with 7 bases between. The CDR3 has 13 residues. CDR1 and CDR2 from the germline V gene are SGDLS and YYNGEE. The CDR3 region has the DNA TGTGCCAGCAGCGTAGACGATGTTCAGCCCCAGCATTTT. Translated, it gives CASSVDDVQPQHF.

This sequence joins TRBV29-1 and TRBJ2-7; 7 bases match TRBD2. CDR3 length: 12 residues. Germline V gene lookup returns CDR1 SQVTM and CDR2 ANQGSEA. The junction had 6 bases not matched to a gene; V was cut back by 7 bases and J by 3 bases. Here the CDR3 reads CSGEGRDYEQYF. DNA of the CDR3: TGCAGCGGAGAAGGGAGGGACTACGAGCAGTACTTC.

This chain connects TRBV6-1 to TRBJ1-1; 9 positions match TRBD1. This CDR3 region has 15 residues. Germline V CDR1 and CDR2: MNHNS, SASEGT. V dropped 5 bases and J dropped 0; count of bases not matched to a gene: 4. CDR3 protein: CASSQGQGMNTEAFF. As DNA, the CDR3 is TGTGCCAGCAGTCAGGGACAGGGCATGAACACTGAAGCTTTCTTT.

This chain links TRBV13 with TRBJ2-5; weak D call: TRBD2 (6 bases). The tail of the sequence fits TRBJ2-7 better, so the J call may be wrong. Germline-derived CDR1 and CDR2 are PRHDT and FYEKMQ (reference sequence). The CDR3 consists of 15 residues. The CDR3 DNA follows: TGTGCCAGCAGCTTCTTCATCGGGACTCCCTACGAGCAGTACTTC. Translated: CASSFFIGTPYEQYF.

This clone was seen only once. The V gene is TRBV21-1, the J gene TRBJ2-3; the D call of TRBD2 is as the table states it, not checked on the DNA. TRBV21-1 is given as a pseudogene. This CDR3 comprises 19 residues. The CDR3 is CASSIKIEVSTSDTDTQYF. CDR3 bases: TGTGCCAGCAGCATCAAGATCGAGGTTAGTACTTCTGACACAGATACGCAGTATTTT.

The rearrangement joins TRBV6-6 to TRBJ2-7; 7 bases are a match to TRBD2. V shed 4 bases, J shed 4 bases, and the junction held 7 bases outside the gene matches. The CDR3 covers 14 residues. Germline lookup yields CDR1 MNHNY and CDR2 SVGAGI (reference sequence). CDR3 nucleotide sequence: TGTGCCAGCAGTTTAGGACTCGGGGGGTACGAGCAGTACTTC. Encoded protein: CASSLGLGGYEQYF.

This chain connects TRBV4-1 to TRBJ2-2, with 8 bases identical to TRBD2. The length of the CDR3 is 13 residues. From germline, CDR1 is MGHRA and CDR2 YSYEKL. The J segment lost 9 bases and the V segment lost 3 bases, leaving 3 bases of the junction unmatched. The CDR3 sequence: CASSHGLARELFF. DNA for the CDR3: TGCGCCAGCAGCCACGGACTAGCACGGGAGCTGTTTTTT.

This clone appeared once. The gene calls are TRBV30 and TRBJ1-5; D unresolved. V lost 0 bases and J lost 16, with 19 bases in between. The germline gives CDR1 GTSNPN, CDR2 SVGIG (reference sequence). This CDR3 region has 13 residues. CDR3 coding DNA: TGTGCCTGGAGTGTCGGTTATCCCCAGGACCTCCATTTT. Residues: CAWSVGYPQDLHF.

Here the CDR3 reads CASSYMDREDEQFF. Here the CDR3 DNA reads TGTGCCAGCAGTTACATGGACAGGGAGGATGAGCAGTTCTTC. The rearrangement joins TRBV6-5 to TRBJ2-1; 8 bases match TRBD1. V trimming: 2 bases; J trimming: 8 bases; junction bases outside the gene matches: 5. Germline V CDR1 and CDR2: MNHEY, SVGAGI. The CDR3 extends over 14 amino acids.

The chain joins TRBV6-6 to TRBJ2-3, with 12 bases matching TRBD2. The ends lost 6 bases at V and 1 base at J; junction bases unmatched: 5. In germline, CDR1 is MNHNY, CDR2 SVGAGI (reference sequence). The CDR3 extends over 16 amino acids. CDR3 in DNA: TGTGCCAGCAGAGCCCGACTAGCGGGGGGCACAGATACGCAGTATTTT. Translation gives CASRARLAGGTDTQYF.

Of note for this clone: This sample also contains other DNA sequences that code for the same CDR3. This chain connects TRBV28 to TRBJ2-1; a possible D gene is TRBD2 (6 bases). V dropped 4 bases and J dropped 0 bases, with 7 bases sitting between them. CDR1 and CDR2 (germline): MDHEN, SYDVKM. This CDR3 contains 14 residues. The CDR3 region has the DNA TGTGCCAGCAGTTCCGGGAGCTCCTACAATGAGCAGTTCTTC. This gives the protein CASSSGSSYNEQFF.

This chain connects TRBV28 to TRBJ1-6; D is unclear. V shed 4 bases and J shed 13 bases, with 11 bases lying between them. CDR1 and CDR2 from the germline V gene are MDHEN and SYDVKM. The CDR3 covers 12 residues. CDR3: CASSSNSLPLHF. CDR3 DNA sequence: TGTGCCAGCAGTTCCAACAGTCTTCCCCTCCACTTT.

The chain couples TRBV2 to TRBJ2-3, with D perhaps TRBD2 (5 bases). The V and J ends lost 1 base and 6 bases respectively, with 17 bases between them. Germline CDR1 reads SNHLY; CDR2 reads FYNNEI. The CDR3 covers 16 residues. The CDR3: CASSEEGGRIGDTQYF. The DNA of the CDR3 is TGTGCCAGCAGTGAAGAAGGAGGTCGCATAGGGGATACGCAGTATTTT.

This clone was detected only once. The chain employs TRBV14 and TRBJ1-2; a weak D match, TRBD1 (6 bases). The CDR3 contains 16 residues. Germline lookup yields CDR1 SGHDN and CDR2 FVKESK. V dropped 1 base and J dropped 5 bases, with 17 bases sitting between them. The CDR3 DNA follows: TGTGCCAGCAGCCAAGTAGGCAGGGGCAATTTTTATGGCTACACCTTC. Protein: CASSQVGRGNFYGYTF.

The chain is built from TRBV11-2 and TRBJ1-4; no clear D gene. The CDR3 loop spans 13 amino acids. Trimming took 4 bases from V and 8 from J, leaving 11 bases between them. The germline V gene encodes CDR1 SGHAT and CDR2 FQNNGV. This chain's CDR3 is CASSSTLNEKLFF. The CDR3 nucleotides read TGTGCCAGCAGCTCGACCCTGAACGAAAAACTGTTTTTT.

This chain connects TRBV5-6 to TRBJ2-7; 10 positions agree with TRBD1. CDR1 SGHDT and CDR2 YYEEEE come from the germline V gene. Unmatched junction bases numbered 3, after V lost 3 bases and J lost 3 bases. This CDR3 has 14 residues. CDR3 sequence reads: CASSSGTGDYEQYF. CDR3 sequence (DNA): TGTGCCAGCAGCTCCGGGACAGGGGACTACGAGCAGTACTTC.

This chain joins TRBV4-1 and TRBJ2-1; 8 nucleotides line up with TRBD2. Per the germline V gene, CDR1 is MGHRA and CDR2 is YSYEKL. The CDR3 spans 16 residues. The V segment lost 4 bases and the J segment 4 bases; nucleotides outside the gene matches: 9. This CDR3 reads CASSRHSGEAYNEQFF. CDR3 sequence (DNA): TGCGCCAGCAGCCGCCATAGCGGGGAAGCTTACAATGAGCAGTTCTTC.

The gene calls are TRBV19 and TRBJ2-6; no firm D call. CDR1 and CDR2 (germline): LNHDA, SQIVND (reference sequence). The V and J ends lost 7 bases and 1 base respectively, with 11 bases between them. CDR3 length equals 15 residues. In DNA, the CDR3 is TGTGCCAGTACCAATAAGGTTTCTGGGGCCAACGTCCTGACTTTC. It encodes CASTNKVSGANVLTF. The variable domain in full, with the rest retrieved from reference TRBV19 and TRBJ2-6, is DGGITQSPKYLFRKEGQNVTLSCEQNLNHDAMYWYRQDPGQGLRLIYYSQIVNDFQKGDIAEGYSVSREKKESFPLTVTSAQKNPTAFYLCASTNKVSGANVLTFGAGSRLTVL.

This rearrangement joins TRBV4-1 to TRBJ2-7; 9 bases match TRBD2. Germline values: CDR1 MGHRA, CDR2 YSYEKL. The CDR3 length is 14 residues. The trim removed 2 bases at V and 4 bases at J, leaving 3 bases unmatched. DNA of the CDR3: TGCGCCAGCAGCCAAACTAGCGGGTTATACGAGCAGTACTTC. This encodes CASSQTSGLYEQYF.

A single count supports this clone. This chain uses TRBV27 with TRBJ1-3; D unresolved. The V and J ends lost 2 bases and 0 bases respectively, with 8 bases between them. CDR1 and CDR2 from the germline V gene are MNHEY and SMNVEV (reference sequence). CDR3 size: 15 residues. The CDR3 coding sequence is TGTGCCAGCAGTTTAAGGCCGGCCTCTGGAAACACCATATATTTT. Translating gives CASSLRPASGNTIYF.

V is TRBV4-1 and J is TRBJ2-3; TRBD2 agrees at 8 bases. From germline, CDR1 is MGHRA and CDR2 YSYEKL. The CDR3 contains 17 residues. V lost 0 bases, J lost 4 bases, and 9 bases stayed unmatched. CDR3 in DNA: TGCGCCAGCAGCCAAGAGAACCGGGAGGGCCGGCCAGATACGCAGTATTTT. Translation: CASSQENREGRPDTQYF.